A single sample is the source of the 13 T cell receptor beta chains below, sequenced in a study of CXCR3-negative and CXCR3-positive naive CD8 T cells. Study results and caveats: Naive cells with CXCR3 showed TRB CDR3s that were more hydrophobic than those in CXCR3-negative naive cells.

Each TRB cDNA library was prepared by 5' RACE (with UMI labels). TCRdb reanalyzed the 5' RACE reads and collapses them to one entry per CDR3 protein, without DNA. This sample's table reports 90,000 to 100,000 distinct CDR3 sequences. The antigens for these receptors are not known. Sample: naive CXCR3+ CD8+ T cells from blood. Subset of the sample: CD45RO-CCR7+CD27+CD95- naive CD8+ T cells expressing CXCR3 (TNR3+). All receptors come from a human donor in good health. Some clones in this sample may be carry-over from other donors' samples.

The CDR3 loop reads CASSLTGGLDTQYF. This chain connects TRBV7-3 to TRBJ2-3; no DNA is available, so the TRBD1 call from TCRdb remains unchecked. The CDR3 loop spans 14 amino acids. The germline V gene has CDR1 SGHTA and CDR2 FQGTGA.

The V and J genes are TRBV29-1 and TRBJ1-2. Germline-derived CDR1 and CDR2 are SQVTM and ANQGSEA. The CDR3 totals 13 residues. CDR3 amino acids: CSADLAAIYGYTF.

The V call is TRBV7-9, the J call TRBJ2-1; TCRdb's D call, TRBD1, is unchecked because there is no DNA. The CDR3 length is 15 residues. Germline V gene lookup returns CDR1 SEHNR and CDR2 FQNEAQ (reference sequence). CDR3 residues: CASSFRQGETHEQFF.

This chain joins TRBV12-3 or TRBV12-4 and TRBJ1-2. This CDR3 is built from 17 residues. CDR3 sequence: CASSYQTSPAKDHGYTF.

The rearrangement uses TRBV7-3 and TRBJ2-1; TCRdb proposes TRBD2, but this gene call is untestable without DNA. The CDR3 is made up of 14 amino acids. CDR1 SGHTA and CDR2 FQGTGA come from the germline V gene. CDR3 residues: CASSPSGGHNEQFF.

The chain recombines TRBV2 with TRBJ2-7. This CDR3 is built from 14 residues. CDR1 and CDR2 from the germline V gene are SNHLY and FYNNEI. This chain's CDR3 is CASSDSGSSYEQYF.

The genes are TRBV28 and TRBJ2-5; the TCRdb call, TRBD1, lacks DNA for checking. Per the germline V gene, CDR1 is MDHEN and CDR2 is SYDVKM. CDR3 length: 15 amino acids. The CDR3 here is CASSLWGGEAETQYF.

The CDR3 loop reads CSASGGMTDTQYF. V usage is TRBV20-1 and J usage is TRBJ2-3; there is no DNA to check the TCRdb D call of TRBD1. This CDR3 is built from 13 residues. Germline V CDR1 and CDR2: DFQATT, SNEGSKA (reference sequence).

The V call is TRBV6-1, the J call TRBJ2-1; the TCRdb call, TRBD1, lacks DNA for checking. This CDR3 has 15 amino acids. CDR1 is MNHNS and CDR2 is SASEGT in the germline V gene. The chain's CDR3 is CASSTGTEAYNEQFF.

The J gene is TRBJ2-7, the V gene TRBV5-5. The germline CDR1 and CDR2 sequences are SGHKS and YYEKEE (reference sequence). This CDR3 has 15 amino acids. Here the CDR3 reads CASSSDSLSAYEQYF.

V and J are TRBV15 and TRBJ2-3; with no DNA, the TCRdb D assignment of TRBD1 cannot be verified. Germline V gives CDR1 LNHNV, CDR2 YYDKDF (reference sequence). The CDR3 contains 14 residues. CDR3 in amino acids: CATSRVGGTDTQYF.

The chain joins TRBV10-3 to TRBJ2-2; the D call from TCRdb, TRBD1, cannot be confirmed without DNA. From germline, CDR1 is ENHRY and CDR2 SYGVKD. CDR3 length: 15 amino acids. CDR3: CAISAGTGGTGELFF.

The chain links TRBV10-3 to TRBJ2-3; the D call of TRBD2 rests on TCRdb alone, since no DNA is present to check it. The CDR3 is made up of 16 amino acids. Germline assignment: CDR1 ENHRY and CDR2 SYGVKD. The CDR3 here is CAISGIAGGPTDTQYF.